This T cell receptor beta chain was profiled in a study of PD-1 blockade in classical Hodgkin lymphoma. Study information: Every 2 weeks, patients had 3 mg/kg nivolumab intravenously. Study results and caveats: Patients who responded completely had about the same baseline diversity as newly diagnosed patients.

With respect to this clone: No antigen is known for it.

Time point defined: cycle 4 day 1 (C4D1), after 6 weeks of nivolumab. All the patients suffered relapse after autologous stem cell transplantation, and brentuximab vedotin exposure differed. Reported best responses ranged across complete response, partial response or progressive disease. Using immunoSEQ multiplex PCR, the repertoire was profiled, and TCRdb retains in-frame clones only, with some absent. The table lists approximately 27,000 clones, roughly 82% of them singletons, with about a fifth in the top ten. Sequencing was performed on peripheral blood mononuclear cells (PBMCs), taken before the fourth cycle of nivolumab. This TCR derives from a human donor with classical Hodgkin lymphoma.

CDR3 in amino acids: CASSQDEGFNQPQHF. The CDR3 region has the DNA TGTGCCAGCAGCCAAGATGAGGGCTTCAATCAGCCCCAGCATTTT. The rearrangement joins TRBV4-2 to TRBJ1-5; no clear D gene. Germline loops: CDR1 LGHNA, CDR2 YNFKEQ. Trimming removed 0 bases from V and 3 bases from J, with 9 bases in between. This CDR3 has 15 residues.